These 15 T cell receptor beta chains were all obtained from the same sample, sequenced in a study of post-analysis software for immune sequencing data (dated by TCRdb to the mid-2010s). Points the paper makes about the study in general: Significantly higher frequencies in patients than in controls were found for several TRBV segments, including TRBV5-6, TRBV5-1 and TRBV20-1.

The library was produced with PCR. Reads for this sample came from an Illumina HiSeq 2500. Unique molecular identifiers were incorporated into TCR beta cDNA libraries to reduce PCR and sequencing biases. Clones were called with MiXCR by TCRdb after fastp trimmed the public reads at Q25, and only in-frame beta chains were retained. A single entry per CDR3 protein holds the most common genes and DNA from its merged rows. Within this sample are hundreds of thousands of distinct CDR3 sequences, with roughly 46% of them counted one time only. The ten largest clones add up to roughly an eighth of the sample. Their antigen targets remain unknown. The sequenced material came from blood. The receptors here all came from a girl aged 5-17 years with multiple sclerosis.

This clonotype appeared once. The genes are TRBV7-9 and TRBJ2-3; D is perhaps TRBD1 (6 bases). Germline CDR1 SEHNR, CDR2 FQNEAQ (reference sequence). Trimming shortened V by 6 bases and J by 6 bases, and 10 bases separated the two germline ends. The CDR3 is made up of 12 amino acids. The CDR3 is CASRAGADTQYF. DNA for the CDR3: TGTGCCAGCAGGGCAGGGGCTGATACGCAGTATTTT. Drawing the rest from reference TRBV7-9 and TRBJ2-3, the complete variable domain is DTGVSQNPRHKITKRGQNVTFRCDPISEHNRLYWYRQTLGQGPEFLTYFQNEAQLEKSRLLSDRFSAERPKGSFSTLEIQRTEQGDSAMYLCASRAGADTQYFGPGTRLTVL.

The V and J genes are TRBV7-9 and TRBJ1-6; 7 bases map to TRBD1. The V gene's germline CDR1 is SEHNR and CDR2 FQNEAQ (reference sequence). There are 14 residues in the CDR3. The trim removed 4 bases at V and 6 bases at J, leaving 3 bases unmatched. CDR3 residues: CASSSRDSNSPLHF. CDR3 DNA: TGTGCCAGCAGCTCCCGGGACAGTAATTCACCCCTCCACTTT.

The chain couples TRBV28 to TRBJ2-1; D not certain. Trimming took 3 bases from V and 13 from J, leaving 13 bases between them. The CDR3 extends over 12 amino acids. CDR1 is MDHEN, CDR2 SYDVKM, per germline. The CDR3 sequence is CASSLGGMTQFF. The CDR3 coding sequence is TGTGCCAGCAGTTTGGGTGGGATGACCCAGTTCTTC.

The chain links TRBV27 to TRBJ2-5; D is ambiguous. V lost 7 bases and J 5 bases, leaving 14 bases between the germline ends. Looked up from germline, CDR1 is MNHEY and CDR2 is SMNVEV (reference sequence). The CDR3 extends over 13 amino acids. The CDR3 sequence is CASTNRRSETQYF. CDR3 bases: TGTGCCAGCACCAATAGACGGTCGGAGACCCAGTACTTC.

This chain joins TRBV11-2 and TRBJ2-3; possibly TRBD1 for D (6 bases). Germline CDR1 reads SGHAT; CDR2 reads FQNNGV. Trimming left V 1 base short and J 4 bases short, with 12 bases between. The CDR3 sequence is 15 residues long. This chain's CDR3 is CASSLVRQGSDTQYF. The CDR3 coding sequence is TGTGCCAGCAGCTTAGTGAGGCAGGGGTCAGATACGCAGTATTTT. The full variable domain, in which reference TRBV11-2 and TRBJ2-3 provide the parts outside the CDR3, is EAGVAQSPRYKIIEKRQSVAFWCNPISGHATLYWYQQILGQGPKLLIQFQNNGVVDDSQLPKDRFSAERLKGVDSTLKIQPAKLEDSAVYLCASSLVRQGSDTQYFGPGTRLTVL.

This clonotype has only a few counts. The rearrangement links TRBV20-1 to TRBJ2-7; 8 bases fit TRBD1. The germline V gene has CDR1 DFQATT and CDR2 SNEGSKA (reference sequence). The ends lost 3 bases at V and 6 bases at J; junction bases unmatched: 4. The CDR3 is made up of 12 amino acids. In DNA form, the CDR3 reads TGCAGTGCTAGGGACAGGGAGACCGAGCAGTACTTC. It specifies CSARDRETEQYF.

V gene TRBV7-2 combines with J gene TRBJ1-2; tentatively, D is TRBD1 (6 bases). Germline values: CDR1 SGHTA, CDR2 FQGNSA. The ends were cut back, 2 bases at V and 4 bases at J, with 11 bases in the middle. The CDR3 loop spans 14 amino acids. DNA of the CDR3: TGTGCCAGCAGCTTACCCGGACAGACCTATGGCTACACCTTC. It translates to CASSLPGQTYGYTF.

The chain is built from TRBV20-1 and TRBJ2-7; D is unresolved. Trimming stripped 8 bases from V and 3 bases from J, with 5 bases between. CDR3 length: 9 amino acids. Germline lookup yields CDR1 DFQATT and CDR2 SNEGSKA (reference sequence). The CDR3 sequence is CSFGYEQYF. The CDR3 DNA is TGCAGTTTTGGCTACGAGCAGTACTTC.

This clonotype came up a few times. The chain couples TRBV2 to TRBJ2-1; 9 bases fit TRBD2. The J segment lost 8 bases and the V segment lost 4 bases, leaving 6 bases of the junction unmatched. CDR1 and CDR2 (germline): SNHLY, FYNNEI. CDR3 length: 14 residues. In DNA form, the CDR3 reads TGTGCCAGCAGTGTCCTAGCGGGAACCCATGAGCAGTTCTTC. Encoded protein: CASSVLAGTHEQFF.

This sequence joins TRBV29-1 and TRBJ2-4; tentative D call: TRBD2 (5 bases). The CDR3 contains 14 residues. V lost 5 bases to trimming and J lost 5 bases, with 16 bases between them. Germline V gives CDR1 SQVTM, CDR2 ANQGSEA. The CDR3 coding sequence is TGCAGCGTTCTTCACGGGCAGGAGGAAAACATTCAGTACTTC. It yields the protein CSVLHGQEENIQYF.

The DNA of the CDR3 is TGTGCCAGCAGCCAAGCCCAACTAGCGAGGGAGACCCAGTACTTC. Its protein product is CASSQAQLARETQYF. The J gene is TRBJ2-4, the V gene TRBV14, with TRBD2 identical over 7 bases. The J call is doubtful: the DNA matches TRBJ2-5 better. The CDR3 extends over 15 amino acids. In germline, CDR1 is SGHDN, CDR2 FVKESK.

As to this clonotype: The junction differs from germline at one of its ends, possibly a read error. This chain joins TRBV7-7 and TRBJ2-3, with TRBD1 matching 8 bases. Germline CDR1 and CDR2: SSHAT and FNYEAQ (reference sequence). This CDR3 has 15 residues. CDR3 in DNA: TGTGCTAGCAGCCAGACAGGGGTTCCCACAGATACGCAGTATTTT. Amino acids: CASSQTGVPTDTQYF.

In this sample, this clonotype turned up once. This CDR3 is CSARQWNNQPQHF. DNA of the CDR3: TGCAGTGCCCGACAGTGGAACAATCAGCCCCAGCATTTT. The J gene is TRBJ1-5, the V gene TRBV20-1, with a weak D call TRBD1 (5 bases). Germline V gives CDR1 DFQATT, CDR2 SNEGSKA (reference sequence). CDR3 length equals 13 residues. With 6 bases removed from V and 3 bases from J, the gap between germline ends came to 12 bases.

A single count supports this clonotype. For the CDR3, the DNA is TGCAGCGTTGAAGTTTCTCACCGAGGGGAGACCCAGTACTTC. Translation: CSVEVSHRGETQYF. The J gene is TRBJ2-5, the V gene TRBV29-1; TRBD2 might be the D (5 bases). The CDR3 runs to 14 residues. CDR1 is SQVTM, CDR2 ANQGSEA, per germline. V was cut by 1 base and J by 5 bases, with 14 bases left in between.

The CDR3 region has the DNA TGTGCCAGCTCACCACCTGCGGATAACTATGGCTACACCTTC. Translating it yields CASSPPADNYGYTF. This chain joins TRBV18 and TRBJ1-2; D unresolved. The CDR3 covers 14 residues. Trimming removed 0 bases at V and 1 base at J, with 6 bases between. Germline CDR1 KGHSH, CDR2 LQKENI. Full variable domain (remainder filled in from reference TRBV18 and TRBJ1-2): NAGVMQNPRHLVRRRGQEARLRCSPMKGHSHVYWYRQLPEEGLKFMVYLQKENIIDESGMPKERFSAEFPKEGPSILRIQQVVRGDSAAYFCASSPPADNYGYTFGSGTRLTVV.